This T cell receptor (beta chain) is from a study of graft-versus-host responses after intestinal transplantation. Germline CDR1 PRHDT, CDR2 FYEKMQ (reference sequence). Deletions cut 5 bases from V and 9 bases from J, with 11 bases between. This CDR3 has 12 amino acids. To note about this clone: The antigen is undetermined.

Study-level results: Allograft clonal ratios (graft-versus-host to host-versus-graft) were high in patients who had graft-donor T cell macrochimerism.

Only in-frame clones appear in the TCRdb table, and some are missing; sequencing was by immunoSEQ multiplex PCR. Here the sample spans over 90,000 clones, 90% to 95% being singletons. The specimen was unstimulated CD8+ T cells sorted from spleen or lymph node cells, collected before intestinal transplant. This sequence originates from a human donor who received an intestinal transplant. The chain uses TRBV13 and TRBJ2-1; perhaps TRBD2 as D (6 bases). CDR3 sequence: CASSGGTGEQFF. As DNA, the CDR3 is TGTGCCAGCAGCGGAGGGACCGGTGAGCAGTTCTTC.